The 28 T cell receptor beta chains given below trace back to one sample, sequenced in a study of PD-1 blockade in classical Hodgkin lymphoma (dated by TCRdb to the early 2020s). The method behind the library was the immunoSEQ multiplex PCR assay. This is the immuneACCESS table as TCRdb keeps it, with only in-frame sequences that have V and J called. A part of the clones is gone; compared with another copy, unresolved V genes explain less than half, and the rest is unexplained. Within this sample are 9,900 or so clones, with about 78% of them counted one time only. The ten top clones hold roughly 26% of the sample. This specimen's time point label, interpreted: cycle 1 day 1 (C1D1), immediately before nivolumab initiation. All trial patients had relapsed after autologous stem cell transplantation, with cohorts A, B and C differing in prior brentuximab vedotin exposure. The material was peripheral blood mononuclear cells (PBMCs), obtained at baseline. These receptors came from a human donor with classical Hodgkin lymphoma.

The chain couples TRBV10-2 to TRBJ2-7; D is ambiguous. Germline loops: CDR1 WSHSY, CDR2 SAAADI. The CDR3 loop spans 15 amino acids. The V gene lost 2 bases and the J gene lost 6 bases, with 17 bases spanning the gap. This CDR3 is CASSEPPTGFSEQYF. CDR3 coding DNA: TGCGCCAGCAGTGAGCCGCCGACGGGTTTCTCCGAGCAGTACTTC.

The V call is TRBV5-1, the J call TRBJ2-7; TRBD2 matches 7 bases. From germline, CDR1 is SGHRS and CDR2 YFSETQ. The junction had 4 bases not matched to a gene; V was cut back by 0 bases and J by 4 bases. The CDR3 consists of 14 residues. CDR3 region: CASSLEASGYEQYF. The CDR3 DNA reads TGCGCCAGCAGCTTGGAGGCTAGCGGTTACGAGCAGTACTTC.

This rearrangement joins TRBV21-1 to TRBJ2-7; the table's D call, TRBD2, has no DNA check behind it. TRBV21-1 is shown as a pseudogene. This CDR3 spans 16 amino acids. CDR3 DNA sequence: TGTGCCAGCAGCAAAAAGCGCGGGACCGGGGACTACGAGCAGTACTTC. Translating it yields CASSKKRGTGDYEQYF.

This clone was picked up a small number of times. This CDR3 reads CASSQAGPPLDTGELFF. The CDR3 DNA reads as TGCGCCAGCAGCCAAGCGGGACCCCCCTTGGACACCGGGGAGCTGTTTTTT. The chain links TRBV4-1 to TRBJ2-2; perhaps D is TRBD1 or TRBD2 (5 bases each). Trimming took off 1 base at V and 3 bases at J, with 15 bases between the two ends. The CDR3 has 17 residues. Per germline, CDR1 MGHRA and CDR2 YSYEKL.

The rearrangement uses TRBV6-5 and TRBJ2-1; possible D gene TRBD1, 5 bases. Trimming removed 0 bases at V and 4 bases at J, with 10 bases between. This CDR3 has 15 amino acids. CDR1 and CDR2 from the germline V gene are MNHEY and SVGAGI. The CDR3 region is CASSYSWPGYNEQFF. CDR3 bases: TGTGCCAGCAGTTACTCGTGGCCAGGGTACAATGAGCAGTTCTTC.

The V call is TRBV10-3, the J call TRBJ2-7; perhaps TRBD2 as D (6 bases). Trimming took off 4 bases at V and 2 bases at J, with 6 bases between the two ends. CDR1 is ENHRY and CDR2 is SYGVKD in the germline V gene. This CDR3 contains 12 residues. The CDR3 DNA reads as TGTGCCATCAGTGCGGGGGCCTACGAGCAGTACTTC. Translating gives CAISAGAYEQYF.

The chain has TRBV28 and TRBJ2-2, with D unresolved. From germline, CDR1 is MDHEN and CDR2 SYDVKM. The CDR3 length is 13 residues. V dropped 2 bases and J dropped 9 bases, with 10 bases sitting between them. The CDR3: CASSLARYRELFF. DNA for the CDR3: TGTGCCAGCAGTTTAGCCCGCTACCGGGAGCTGTTTTTT.

The chain is built from TRBV6-1 and TRBJ2-7; 8 nucleotides match TRBD2. Per germline, CDR1 MNHNS and CDR2 SASEGT. The CDR3 totals 16 residues. V lost 2 bases and J lost 3; bases outside the gene matches: 9. The CDR3 DNA sequence: TGTGCCAGCAGTGAACTGTCTAGCGGGCTCGTCTACGAGCAGTACTTC. Amino acid sequence: CASSELSSGLVYEQYF.

This clone is a singleton in its sample. The chain employs TRBV7-9 and TRBJ2-1, with D perhaps matching TRBD2 (5 bases). CDR1 and CDR2 from the germline V gene are SEHNR and FQNEAQ (reference sequence). This CDR3 is built from 19 residues. V dropped 0 bases and J dropped 0 bases, with 18 bases sitting between them. The CDR3 region has the DNA TGTGCCAGCAGCTTAGCGCGGCCTTCACCGGGGAGCTCCTACAATGAGCAGTTCTTC. Its translation: CASSLARPSPGSSYNEQFF.

The chain recombines TRBV14 with TRBJ2-1; D perhaps matches TRBD2 (5 bases). This CDR3 contains 17 residues. Per germline, CDR1 SGHDN and CDR2 FVKESK. Deletions cut 0 bases from V and 0 bases from J, with 12 bases between. This chain's CDR3 is CASSQDGSSNSYNEQFF. CDR3 sequence (DNA): TGTGCCAGCAGCCAAGATGGTTCTAGCAACTCCTACAATGAGCAGTTCTTC.

The chain employs TRBV16 and TRBJ2-7; the D is unclear. Per germline, CDR1 KGHSY and CDR2 FQNENV. The CDR3 spans 13 residues. V lost 1 base and J 7 bases, leaving 11 bases between the germline ends. As DNA, the CDR3 is TGTGCCAGCAGCCAATATAGATCGCGGGAGCAGTACTTC. Amino acid sequence: CASSQYRSREQYF.

The rearrangement joins TRBV4-1 to TRBJ2-3, with 8 bases matching TRBD2. The CDR3 extends over 17 amino acids. CDR1 is MGHRA and CDR2 is YSYEKL in the germline V gene. With V trimmed by 2 bases and J by 3 bases, 10 bases remained unmatched. CDR3 protein: CASSQIPKRETTDTQYF. In DNA, the CDR3 is TGCGCCAGCAGCCAAATCCCGAAGCGGGAGACGACAGATACGCAGTATTTT.

The chain employs TRBV19 and TRBJ2-3; perhaps TRBD1 as D (5 bases). Germline values: CDR1 LNHDA, CDR2 SQIVND (reference sequence). Trimming cost V 6 bases and J 4 bases, with 17 bases left between them. The CDR3 is 15 amino acids. The CDR3 region has the DNA TGTGCCAGTAGCCCTCGGACAACTGGGGCAGATACGCAGTATTTT. Amino acid sequence: CASSPRTTGADTQYF.

This clone was found a few times. This chain joins TRBV19 and TRBJ1-5; no definite D call. CDR1 LNHDA and CDR2 SQIVND come from the germline V gene (reference sequence). The V and J ends lost 7 bases and 2 bases respectively, with 9 bases between them. The CDR3 contains 13 residues. In DNA, the CDR3 is TGTGCCAGTAACCAAGACGGCAATCAGCCCCAGCATTTT. Amino acids: CASNQDGNQPQHF.

This clone was seen only once. CDR3 nucleotides: TGCAGCGTTTGGGGGACTAGCGGCTACAATGAGCAGTTCTTC. The encoded protein is CSVWGTSGYNEQFF. V usage is TRBV29-1 and J usage is TRBJ2-1; TRBD2 matches 11 bases. Germline V gene data show CDR1 as SQVTM and CDR2 as ANQGSEA. Trimming at V came to 5 bases and at J to 3 bases, leaving 3 bases not matched to a gene. The CDR3 length is 14 residues.

The rearrangement joins TRBV4-1 to TRBJ2-1, with 11 bases matching TRBD2. Germline trimming cut 5 bases from V and 0 bases from J; bases unmatched to any gene: 12. The CDR3 consists of 19 residues. Germline CDR1 MGHRA, CDR2 YSYEKL. The CDR3 DNA follows: TGCGCCAGCAGCTCATCGACTAGCGGGGACGCTAGCTCCTACAATGAGCAGTTCTTC. It translates to CASSSSTSGDASSYNEQFF.

CDR3 sequence (DNA): TGTGCCAGCAGCCCCTTCGGAGCGGACCGTAGGAACGAGCAGTACTTC. Amino acid sequence: CASSPFGADRRNEQYF. The V call is TRBV9, the J call TRBJ2-7; possible D gene TRBD2, 5 bases. V lost 4 bases and J lost 5, with 22 bases in between. This CDR3 region has 16 residues. The germline V gene has CDR1 SGDLS and CDR2 YYNGEE.

In this sample, this clone turned up a few times. The chain employs TRBV6-4 and TRBJ2-7; D not resolved. The CDR3 has 13 amino acids. Trimming removed 6 bases at V and 8 bases at J, with 17 bases between. Germline lookup yields CDR1 MRHNA and CDR2 SNTAGT. CDR3 loop: CASSFRALRQQYF. DNA for the CDR3: TGTGCCAGCAGCTTTCGGGCTCTCAGGCAGCAGTACTTC.

The count of this clone is one. The V gene is TRBV2, the J gene TRBJ1-1; 8 positions match TRBD1. CDR1 is SNHLY, CDR2 FYNNEI, per germline. V was clipped by 3 bases and J by 4 bases; unmatched bases: 4. This CDR3 spans 14 amino acids. This chain's CDR3 is CASSDQGARTEAFF. Here the CDR3 DNA reads TGTGCCAGCAGTGATCAGGGGGCCCGCACTGAAGCTTTCTTT.

This CDR3 reads CATSRAASATNEKLFF. In nucleotides, the CDR3 is TGTGCCACCAGCAGAGCGGCAAGTGCAACTAATGAAAAACTGTTTTTT. V and J are TRBV15 and TRBJ1-4; D gene uncertain. The germline CDR1 and CDR2 sequences are LNHNV and YYDKDF (reference sequence). Trimming removed 1 base at V and 0 bases at J, with 9 bases between. This CDR3 contains 16 residues.

In its sample, this clone was seen a few times. Other DNA sequences within the sample encode an identical CDR3. The chain carries TRBV28 and TRBJ2-7, with D hard to call. Germline loops: CDR1 MDHEN, CDR2 SYDVKM. The CDR3 totals 14 residues. Trimming removed 4 bases at V and 2 bases at J, with 12 bases between. CDR3 in DNA: TGTGCCAGCAGTTCCGTGGTGGAAACCTACGAGCAGTACTTC. Amino acids: CASSSVVETYEQYF.

This clone has more than one count but fewer than ten. The chain has TRBV9 and TRBJ1-2, with D possibly matching TRBD1 (5 bases). Trimming cost V 1 base and J 2 bases, with 9 bases left between them. Looked up from germline, CDR1 is SGDLS and CDR2 is YYNGEE. This CDR3 contains 14 residues. The CDR3 DNA follows: TGTGCCAGCAGCGTACTAGGGGCAAACTATGGCTACACCTTC. Its protein is CASSVLGANYGYTF.

The rearrangement links TRBV6-4 to TRBJ2-1; 7 positions match TRBD1. The V gene's germline CDR1 is MRHNA and CDR2 SNTAGT. Unmatched junction bases numbered 4, after V lost 6 bases and J lost 2 bases. The CDR3 has 14 amino acids. The CDR3 spells CASSTGTAYNEQFF. DNA for the CDR3: TGTGCCAGCAGCACCGGGACAGCCTACAATGAGCAGTTCTTC.

The rearrangement links TRBV9 to TRBJ1-1, with TRBD1 identical over 7 bases. The ends lost 4 bases at V and 1 base at J; junction bases unmatched: 16. CDR3 length equals 18 residues. Germline V gene lookup returns CDR1 SGDLS and CDR2 YYNGEE. CDR3 amino acids: CASSTPGDRGTANTEAFF. Here the CDR3 DNA reads TGTGCCAGCAGCACTCCGGGGGACAGAGGGACAGCGAACACTGAAGCTTTCTTT.

J is TRBJ2-2 and V is TRBV25-1; D may be TRBD1 (6 bases). Trimming cost V 0 bases and J 4 bases, with 9 bases left between them. The CDR3 sequence is 15 residues long. Germline CDR1 reads MGHDK; CDR2 reads SYGVNS. The CDR3, as DNA: TGTGCCAGCAGTGAATACGGGACACTCACCGGGGAGCTGTTTTTT. Protein sequence: CASSEYGTLTGELFF.

The CDR3 DNA is TGTGCCAGCTCACCCGGGCCGGATATTACCGGGGAGCTGTTTTTT. It translates to CASSPGPDITGELFF. The V gene is TRBV18, the J gene TRBJ2-2; D uncertain. The CDR3 spans 15 residues. CDR1 KGHSH and CDR2 LQKENI come from the germline V gene. V was clipped by 3 bases and J by 5 bases, with 13 bases between them.

V gene TRBV5-1 combines with J gene TRBJ2-5, with TRBD1 identical over 9 bases. Germline CDR1 is SGHRS and CDR2 is YFSETQ. This CDR3 spans 17 amino acids. Losses at the gene ends were 4 bases for V and 5 bases for J; bases not matched to a gene: 15. The CDR3, as DNA: TGCGCCAGCAGCCGAACAGGGGGCTCGAACCTTAGGGAGACCCAGTACTTC. Protein: CASSRTGGSNLRETQYF.

This clone was counted a few times. The rearrangement uses TRBV28 and TRBJ2-1; 13 bases map to TRBD2. This CDR3 is built from 21 residues. V was pared by 2 bases and J by 0 bases, with 13 bases of the junction left unmatched. Per the germline V gene, CDR1 is MDHEN and CDR2 is SYDVKM. CDR3 amino acids: CASSLRMGLAGSQSSYNEQFF. In nucleotides, the CDR3 is TGTGCCAGCAGTTTAAGAATGGGACTAGCGGGGTCACAGAGCTCCTACAATGAGCAGTTCTTC.